The rows below give T cell receptor beta chains drawn from one sample of a study of OX40 agonist ivuxolimab in advanced cancers. Generated by immunoSEQ multiplex PCR, the TCRdb table keeps only in-frame clones and is missing some. The sample shows approximately 60,000 clones, around four fifths of them seen only once. The material sequenced was CD4+ or CD8+ T cells sorted from blood, taken in a trial of the OX40 agonist ivuxolimab. These receptors all come from an adult with an advanced solid tumor such as melanoma, head and neck, liver or kidney cancer. Each CDR3 is given with its conserved first and last residue. D genes are given only for firm matches. Size values are once, few and many counts, or a class for expanded clones, and some rows have none.

j_gene,d_gene,abundance,v_gene,CDR3nt,CDR3aa
TRBJ2-5,NA,NA,TRBV7-6,TGTGCCAGCAGCGCTGGAGGGGCGGGCGGCCAAGAGACCCAGTACTTC,CASSAGGAGGQETQYF
TRBJ2-7,TRBD1,NA,TRBV7-3,TGTGCCAGCAGTCCAGGGGGCCCCTACGAGCAGTACTTC,CASSPGGPYEQYF
TRBJ1-2,TRBD1,NA,TRBV6-5,TGTGCCAGCAGTTTCTCGACAGGGGGCGTAAACTATGGCTACACCTTC,CASSFSTGGVNYGYTF
TRBJ1-4,TRBD1,NA,TRBV27,TGTGCCAGCAGTTTGCAGGGGGGCGAAAAACTGTTTTTT,CASSLQGGEKLFF
TRBJ1-4,NA,NA,TRBV2,TGTGCCAGCAATAACGACAGCCCAACTAATGAAAAACTGTTTTTT,CASNNDSPTNEKLFF
TRBJ1-3,NA,NA,TRBV2,TGTGCCAGCAGCCAAATACACTCTGGAAACACCATATATTTT,CASSQIHSGNTIYF
TRBJ2-3,TRBD2,NA,TRBV11-2,TGTGCCATCGGGGGGGCGGTGGAGTCAGATACGCAGTATTTT,CAIGGAVESDTQYF
TRBJ2-7,TRBD1,NA,TRBV5-1,TGCGCCAGCAGTCTCGCTGGGACAGGGGGCTACGAGCAGTACTTC,CASSLAGTGGYEQYF
TRBJ1-1,TRBD1,NA,TRBV6-5,TGTGCCAGCAGTTACGACGACAGGGGACGGAACACTGAAGCTTTCTTT,CASSYDDRGRNTEAFF
TRBJ2-7,TRBD2,NA,TRBV6-5,TGTGCCAGCAGTTACCTCAGGGAGGGGCACGAGCAGTACTTC,CASSYLREGHEQYF
TRBJ1-3,NA,NA,TRBV4-3,TGCGCCAGCAGCCAAGGTCAGGGAAACACCATATATTTT,CASSQGQGNTIYF
TRBJ2-1,NA,NA,TRBV9,TGTGCCAGCAGCGTAGGACTAGGGTCCTACAATGAGCAGTTCTTC,CASSVGLGSYNEQFF
TRBJ1-5,TRBD1,NA,TRBV7-3,TGTGCCAGCGGGACAGGGACCCTCGGGCCCCAGCATTTT,CASGTGTLGPQHF
TRBJ2-3,NA,NA,TRBV21-1,TGTGCCAGCAGCAAAGTTATGGCAGGAGGAAGAGATACGCAGTATTTT,CASSKVMAGGRDTQYF
TRBJ1-2,TRBD1,NA,TRBV19,TGTGCCAGTAGTATAGGAGGGGGCGAAGGAGGCTACACCTTC,CASSIGGGEGGYTF
TRBJ2-7,NA,NA,TRBV7-2,TGTGCCAGCAGCTTAGGCGGGGACCCCTACGAGCAGTACTTC,CASSLGGDPYEQYF
TRBJ1-1,NA,NA,TRBV4-1,TGCGCCAGCAGCGGTCGGGACACGACGACGGAAGCTTTCTTT,CASSGRDTTTEAFF
TRBJ2-3,TRBD2,few,TRBV7-9,TGTGCCAGCAGCTTACTAGCGGGAGACACGCAGTATTTT,CASSLLAGDTQYF
TRBJ2-1,NA,NA,TRBV7-9,TGTGCCAGCAGCTTACTCCGGAGAGGTAACAATGAGCAGTTCTTC,CASSLLRRGNNEQFF
TRBJ1-2,NA,NA,TRBV29-1,TGCAGCGTTGATAGCCGAAGGGATGGCTACACCTTC,CSVDSRRDGYTF
TRBJ1-2,TRBD1,NA,TRBV19,TGTGCCAGTAGTATTACAGGGGCGGGCCTCTATGGCTACACCTTC,CASSITGAGLYGYTF
TRBJ2-7,NA,NA,TRBV20-1,TGCAGTGCTAGCAGCGCGGGCGAGCAGTACTTC,CSASSAGEQYF